This entry features one T cell receptor (beta chain) sequence. Authors' analysis steps: Amplification of reference gene primers provided the estimated nucleated cell counts. This table comes from immunoSEQ multiplex PCR, and its TCRdb copy is limited to in-frame clones, with some not included. V, J and clone size were drawn from that table, and D and trimming were deduced from the DNA. The sample yields 250,000 to 350,000 clones, approximately 85% seen once. The record originates from a study of blood T cell repertoires in COVID-19. Background on the study: Sites in the United States, Italy and Spain provided acute and convalescent COVID-19 samples.

The CDR3 has 17 residues. The germline V gene has CDR1 LGHNT and CDR2 FRNRAP. V was cut by 1 base and J by 8 bases, with 21 bases left in between. The receptor's source is a woman aged 25 to 45 who had recovered from COVID-19. The rearrangement joins TRBV12-5 to TRBJ2-1, with a possible D match to TRBD1 (6 bases). The sequenced material came from PBMCs or T cells enriched from blood (not recorded which). CDR3 nucleotides: TGTGCTAGTGGTTTGGGCCGGCAGACCCAGAAGGGGGATGAGCAGTTCTTC. Translation gives CASGLGRQTQKGDEQFF.